This T cell receptor beta chain stems from a study of T cell repertoires in cytomegalovirus infection. Study-level background: Evidence of both CMV infection and a matching HLA type came from public TCR beta signatures.

V lost 5 bases to trimming and J lost 2 bases; unmatched junction nucleotides: 10. CDR1 and CDR2 (germline): MNHEY, SMNVEV (reference sequence). CDR3 length equals 17 residues. Each CDR3 protein is one row after TCRdb ran MiXCR on the reads. The sample has 85,000 to 130,000 distinct CDR3 sequences, about 25% seen once. This clonotype was counted between two and nine times. The receptor comes from a human donor in good health (CMV status not recorded). Some clones in this sample may be carry-over from other donors' samples. V gene TRBV27 combines with J gene TRBJ2-3; 10 bases align to TRBD2. Sequencing was done on a sample of CD8+ T cells from PBMCs. The CDR3 here is CASSRTGSGGNTDTQYF. The DNA of the CDR3 is TGTGCCAGCAGTCGCACAGGTAGCGGGGGGAACACAGATACGCAGTATTTT.